The 20 T cell receptor beta chains listed next were all sequenced from one sample in a study of radiotherapy plus CTLA-4 blockade in lung cancer. Sequenced by immunoSEQ multiplex PCR; TCRdb stores in-frame clones only, minus some. Among about 49,000 clones listed, approximately 84% were seen once. This specimen consisted of peripheral blood, obtained from a patient treated with radiotherapy plus ipilimumab. The source is a human donor with non-small cell lung cancer whose response to radiotherapy plus ipilimumab could not be evaluated.

The chain employs TRBV4-3 and TRBJ1-4; TRBD1 is a possible D gene (6 bases). Trimming cost V 0 bases and J 3 bases, with 14 bases left between them. This CDR3 comprises 17 residues. Germline values: CDR1 LGHNA, CDR2 YSLEER. The CDR3 here is CASSQDVGPGANEKLFF. The CDR3, as DNA: TGCGCCAGCAGCCAAGACGTCGGGCCAGGGGCTAATGAAAAACTGTTTTTT.

The CDR3 sequence is CASSDSGDPYNEQFF. As DNA, the CDR3 is TGTGCCAGCAGCGATAGCGGGGATCCCTACAATGAGCAGTTCTTC. The chain has TRBV9 and TRBJ2-1; TRBD2 aligns across 8 bases. The V gene end was trimmed by 3 bases and the J gene end by 2 bases; junction bases not matched to a gene: 4. The CDR3 covers 15 residues. Germline V gene sequence: CDR1 SGDLS, CDR2 YYNGEE.

The rearrangement uses TRBV19 and TRBJ1-2; 9 bases map to TRBD1. The CDR3 runs 14 residues. The V segment lost 5 bases and the J segment 5 bases; nucleotides outside the gene matches: 6. The germline V gene has CDR1 LNHDA and CDR2 SQIVND (reference sequence). The CDR3 coding sequence is TGTGCCAGTAGTCTGGGACAGGGCCCATATGGCTACACCTTC. As protein: CASSLGQGPYGYTF. Together with reference TRBV19 and TRBJ1-2, the CDR3 gives the full variable domain: DGGITQSPKYLFRKEGQNVTLSCEQNLNHDAMYWYRQDPGQGLRLIYYSQIVNDFQKGDIAEGYSVSREKKESFPLTVTSAQKNPTAFYLCASSLGQGPYGYTFGSGTRLTVV.

The chain links TRBV9 to TRBJ1-3; D call uncertain. Germline V gene sequence: CDR1 SGDLS, CDR2 YYNGEE. Trimming removed 1 base from V and 0 bases from J, with 8 bases in between. There are 15 residues in the CDR3. Here the CDR3 DNA reads TGTGCCAGCAGCGTATCTGCTAGCTCTGGAAACACCATATATTTT. Residues: CASSVSASSGNTIYF. Full variable domain (remainder filled in from reference TRBV9 and TRBJ1-3): DSGVTQTPKHLITATGQRVTLRCSPRSGDLSVYWYQQSLDQGLQFLIQYYNGEERAKGNILERFSAQQFPDLHSELNLSSLELGDSALYFCASSVSASSGNTIYFGEGSWLTVV.

This clone was detected a few times. The chain carries TRBV6-5 and TRBJ2-7, with 11 bases aligning to TRBD2. From germline, CDR1 is MNHEY and CDR2 SVGAGI. CDR3 length: 14 amino acids. The ends lost 5 bases at V and 2 bases at J; junction bases unmatched: 2. In DNA, the CDR3 is TGTGCCAGCAGTGAACTAGCGGGGGCCTACGAGCAGTACTTC. Translation gives CASSELAGAYEQYF.

This chain uses TRBV11-2 with TRBJ2-5, with D hard to call. This CDR3 region has 12 residues. The germline V gene encodes CDR1 SGHAT and CDR2 FQNNGV. V was shortened by 0 bases and J by 8 bases, with 7 bases between the two germline ends. This chain's CDR3 is CASSLEPSTQYF. CDR3 bases: TGTGCCAGCAGCTTAGAGCCGAGTACCCAGTACTTC.

The chain employs TRBV28 and TRBJ2-1, with 13 bases identical to TRBD2. This CDR3 spans 16 amino acids. V dropped 2 bases and J dropped 8; count of bases not matched to a gene: 6. Germline CDR1 reads MDHEN; CDR2 reads SYDVKM. The DNA for the CDR3 is TGTGCCAGCAGTTTACCACTAGCGGGAGGGCAGGATGAGCAGTTCTTC. It specifies CASSLPLAGGQDEQFF.

The J gene is TRBJ1-2, the V gene TRBV28; the D is unclear. With 3 bases removed from V and 2 bases from J, the gap between germline ends came to 7 bases. The V gene's germline CDR1 is MDHEN and CDR2 SYDVKM. This CDR3 is 13 amino acids long. The CDR3 coding sequence is TGTGCCAGCAGTTTGAGGGTGAACTATGGCTACACCTTC. Translated, it gives CASSLRVNYGYTF.

The sample holds a few counts of this clone. V usage is TRBV21-1 and J usage is TRBJ2-7; the D call in the table, TRBD2, was not verified against the DNA. TRBV21-1 represents a pseudogene. The CDR3 extends over 16 amino acids. The CDR3 reads CASSKGKGLATYEQYF. The CDR3 DNA is TGTGCCAGCAGCAAAGGGAAGGGACTAGCGACCTACGAGCAGTACTTC.

The rearrangement links TRBV19 to TRBJ2-7; a possible D gene is TRBD1 (6 bases). V was cut by 6 bases and J by 0 bases, with 12 bases left in between. Germline CDR1 and CDR2: LNHDA and SQIVND (reference sequence). The CDR3 has 14 residues. The CDR3 is CASRQGSSSYEQYF. CDR3 DNA sequence: TGTGCCAGTAGACAGGGTTCGTCCTCCTACGAGCAGTACTTC. The whole variable domain, filled in from reference TRBV19 and TRBJ2-7, reads DGGITQSPKYLFRKEGQNVTLSCEQNLNHDAMYWYRQDPGQGLRLIYYSQIVNDFQKGDIAEGYSVSREKKESFPLTVTSAQKNPTAFYLCASRQGSSSYEQYFGPGTRLTVT.

The chain links TRBV5-4 to TRBJ1-4, with unresolved D. The germline gives CDR1 SGHNT, CDR2 YYREEE (reference sequence). This CDR3 has 15 residues. Trimming removed 0 bases at V and 0 bases at J, with 6 bases between. DNA for the CDR3: TGTGCCAGCAGCTTGGACTGCGCAACTAATGAAAAACTGTTTTTT. It is translated as CASSLDCATNEKLFF. Looking up the rest from reference TRBV5-4 and TRBJ1-4 gives the full variable domain: ETGVTQSPTHLIKTRGQQVTLRCSSQSGHNTVSWYQQALGQGPQFIFQYYREEENGRGNFPPRFSGLQFPNYSSELNVNALELDDSALYLCASSLDCATNEKLFFGSGTQLSVL.

The V call is TRBV4-3, the J call TRBJ1-3; D gene ambiguous. This CDR3 has 14 residues. V was clipped by 0 bases and J by 3 bases, with 6 bases between them. The V gene's germline CDR1 is LGHNA and CDR2 YSLEER. As DNA, the CDR3 is TGCGCCAGCAGCCAAGATAGACTTGGAAACACCATATATTTT. As protein: CASSQDRLGNTIYF.

The chain is built from TRBV10-3 and TRBJ1-1; D may be TRBD1 (5 bases). The CDR3 sequence is 15 residues long. Trimming left V 0 bases short and J 0 bases short, with 8 bases between. Germline CDR1 and CDR2: ENHRY and SYGVKD. The CDR3 region is CAISESTVMNTEAFF. The CDR3 region has the DNA TGTGCCATCAGTGAGTCGACAGTCATGAACACTGAAGCTTTCTTT.

The chain couples TRBV5-1 to TRBJ1-1, with D tentatively TRBD1 (6 bases). Germline-derived CDR1 and CDR2 are SGHRS and YFSETQ. Trimming pared 3 bases from V and 3 bases from J, leaving 15 bases between. CDR3 length equals 15 residues. CDR3 nucleotides: TGCGCCAGCAGCTGGGGGGGGCTTTACGACACTGAAGCTTTCTTT. It is translated as CASSWGGLYDTEAFF.

The chain joins TRBV27 to TRBJ2-6; TRBD1 matches at 8 bases. J gave up 4 bases and V 2 bases, and 7 bases lay outside the gene matches. This CDR3 has 17 residues. Germline lookup yields CDR1 MNHEY and CDR2 SMNVEV (reference sequence). In DNA form, the CDR3 reads TGTGCCAGCAGTTTAACCAGGGGGCTACGAGGGGCCAACGTCCTGACTTTC. Its translation: CASSLTRGLRGANVLTF.

The V and J genes are TRBV7-2 and TRBJ2-7; D possibly corresponds to TRBD2 (5 bases). The germline gives CDR1 SGHTA, CDR2 FQGNSA. Trimming cost V 0 bases and J 5 bases, with 8 bases left between them. The CDR3 loop spans 13 amino acids. CDR3 bases: TGTGCCAGCAGCTTAGCGCTCGGGGACGAGCAGTACTTC. The encoded protein is CASSLALGDEQYF.

The chain employs TRBV29-1 and TRBJ2-1, with a possible D match to TRBD1 (6 bases). Trimming cost V 3 bases and J 4 bases, with 10 bases left between them. Per germline, CDR1 SQVTM and CDR2 ANQGSEA. The CDR3 is 13 residues long. In DNA form, the CDR3 reads TGCAGCGTTGACCGACAGGTTTACAATGAGCAGTTCTTC. The encoded protein is CSVDRQVYNEQFF.

The sample holds one count of this clone. This chain connects TRBV6-5 to TRBJ1-2; a weak D match, TRBD1 (5 bases). The CDR3 is 13 amino acids. Trimming stripped 2 bases from V and 5 bases from J, with 9 bases between. Germline V gene data show CDR1 as MNHEY and CDR2 as SVGAGI. CDR3 region: CASSYTRQYGYTF. The CDR3 DNA follows: TGTGCCAGCAGTTACACCCGACAGTATGGCTACACCTTC.

The V call is TRBV28, the J call TRBJ1-2, with 9 bases lining up with TRBD1. The germline CDR1 and CDR2 sequences are MDHEN and SYDVKM. Trimming cost V 8 bases and J 5 bases; bases outside gene matches: 12. CDR3 length equals 15 residues. CDR3: CASCRTGEKGYGYTF. As DNA, the CDR3 is TGTGCCAGCTGCCGGACAGGGGAAAAGGGATATGGCTACACCTTC.

The table lists this clone with a count of one. V gene TRBV11-2 combines with J gene TRBJ2-6, with a tentative D call TRBD1 (6 bases). V was clipped by 4 bases and J by 1 base, with 8 bases between them. The CDR3 spans 15 residues. Germline V lookup: CDR1 SGHAT, CDR2 FQNNGV. The CDR3 protein is CASSYGQSGANVLTF. CDR3 nucleotide sequence: TGTGCCAGCAGCTATGGACAGTCTGGGGCCAACGTCCTGACTTTC.